The 30 T cell receptor beta chains presented below share a single source sample, sequenced in a study of human T cells and chemical hapten exposure. Time point defined: pre-sensitization, week 0. Treatment denoted: therapeutic diphenylcyclopropenone sensitization with weekly scalp DPC. A single record per CDR3 protein comes from TCRdb applying MiXCR to the RACE reads. This table has 60,000 or so distinct CDR3 sequences, roughly 9.8% appearing once. The starting material was whole blood, obtained in connection with sensitization to the hapten diphenylcyclopropenone (DPC). The receptors here all came from a man aged 35 to 55 with alopecia areata. Some clones in this sample may be carry-over from other donors' samples.

In its sample, this clonotype was seen many times. V gene TRBV19 combines with J gene TRBJ2-4, with 7 nucleotides matching TRBD1. The CDR3 is 15 amino acids. V lost 5 bases and J lost 6; bases outside the gene matches: 10. Germline V gene lookup returns CDR1 LNHDA and CDR2 SQIVND (reference sequence). CDR3 in DNA: TGTGCCAGTAGTTCCCCAGGGGGTGGGAGAAACATTCAGTACTTC. It translates to CASSSPGGGRNIQYF.

Many counts were recorded for this clonotype. The rearrangement links TRBV18 to TRBJ2-7; the D call may be TRBD1 or TRBD2 (5 bases each). V was pared by 3 bases and J by 5 bases, with 20 bases between. This CDR3 has 16 residues. CDR1 and CDR2 from the germline V gene are KGHSH and LQKENI. DNA for the CDR3: TGTGCCAGCTCACCCTACACCGGGACGGTTATCGACGAGCAGTACTTC. Protein: CASSPYTGTVIDEQYF. Based on the CDR3 plus reference TRBV18 and TRBJ2-7, the full variable domain is NAGVMQNPRHLVRRRGQEARLRCSPMKGHSHVYWYRQLPEEGLKFMVYLQKENIIDESGMPKERFSAEFPKEGPSILRIQQVVRGDSAAYFCASSPYTGTVIDEQYFGPGTRLTVT.

The chain uses TRBV28 and TRBJ1-2; D may be TRBD1 (6 bases). Germline loops: CDR1 MDHEN, CDR2 SYDVKM. The length of the CDR3 is 13 residues. V was cut by 5 bases and J by 7 bases, with 14 bases left in between. The CDR3 region has the DNA TGTGCCAGCAGTACGGGGGGGCCTGGTGGCTACACCTTC. Translated, it gives CASSTGGPGGYTF.

The V gene is TRBV5-1, the J gene TRBJ1-5; D unclear. The V gene lost 4 bases and the J gene lost 2 bases, with 10 bases spanning the gap. From germline, CDR1 is SGHRS and CDR2 YFSETQ. This CDR3 region has 14 residues. The CDR3 coding sequence is TGCGCCAGCAGCCCCGATCCGGGCAATCAGCCCCAGCATTTT. It encodes CASSPDPGNQPQHF. Based on the CDR3 plus reference TRBV5-1 and TRBJ1-5, the full variable domain is KAGVTQTPRYLIKTRGQQVTLSCSPISGHRSVSWYQQTPGQGLQFLFEYFSETQRNKGNFPGRFSGRQFSNSRSEMNVSTLELGDSALYLCASSPDPGNQPQHFGDGTRLSIL.

The rearrangement uses TRBV12-3 or TRBV12-4 and TRBJ1-4; no reliable D call. The CDR3 totals 13 residues. The germline V and J ends were trimmed by 1 base and 8 bases, with 8 bases remaining between them. The CDR3 here is CASSLGVSEKLFF. DNA of the CDR3: TGTGCCAGCAGTTTAGGAGTATCCGAAAAACTGTTTTTT.

In its sample, this clonotype was seen a few times. The chain recombines TRBV12-3 or TRBV12-4 with TRBJ2-2; D is undetermined. Trimming took 7 bases from V and 4 from J, leaving 10 bases between them. The CDR3 is made up of 13 amino acids. CDR3 nucleotide sequence: TGTGCCAGCACCCCGCCCAGCACCGGGGAGCTGTTTTTT. Protein sequence: CASTPPSTGELFF.

This chain links TRBV7-8 with TRBJ2-3; D not certain. The germline V gene encodes CDR1 SGHVS and CDR2 FQNEAQ. Deletions cut 2 bases from V and 3 bases from J, with 9 bases between. The CDR3 spans 14 residues. CDR3 loop: CASSLFSPTDTQYF. The CDR3 DNA reads as TGTGCCAGCAGCTTATTTAGTCCAACAGATACGCAGTATTTT.

This clonotype was observed many times. The chain carries TRBV4-1 and TRBJ2-3, with 13 bases fitting TRBD2. V lost 6 bases, J lost 4 bases, and 1 base stayed unmatched. The CDR3 runs to 14 residues. Per the germline V gene, CDR1 is MGHRA and CDR2 is YSYEKL. This chain's CDR3 is CASRLAGGADTQYF. In nucleotides, the CDR3 is TGCGCCAGCAGACTAGCGGGAGGGGCAGATACGCAGTATTTT.

This clonotype was detected many times. The J gene is TRBJ2-1, the V gene TRBV20-1; D may be TRBD2 (6 bases). Per germline, CDR1 DFQATT and CDR2 SNEGSKA (reference sequence). This CDR3 contains 15 residues. V shed 0 bases and J shed 0 bases, with 9 bases lying between them. Here the CDR3 reads CSARDFGSSYNEQFF. In DNA form, the CDR3 reads TGCAGTGCTAGAGATTTCGGGAGCTCCTACAATGAGCAGTTCTTC.

This clonotype has ten or more counts. The gene calls are TRBV28 and TRBJ2-7, with D hard to call. V lost 5 bases and J lost 2, with 13 bases in between. The CDR3 covers 14 residues. The germline V gene encodes CDR1 MDHEN and CDR2 SYDVKM. CDR3 bases: TGTGCCAGCAGTGAAGGCAACGCCGCCTACGAGCAGTACTTC. As protein: CASSEGNAAYEQYF.

This clonotype was seen only a few times. The rearrangement links TRBV5-1 to TRBJ2-3; possibly TRBD1 or TRBD2 for D (6 bases each). Between the trimmed V and J ends, which lost 4 bases and 3 bases, there was a span of 15 bases. Germline CDR1 reads SGHRS; CDR2 reads YFSETQ. The CDR3 is made up of 15 amino acids. The DNA for the CDR3 is TGCGCCAGCAGCCGGTTGGGGGGCGCGACAGATACGCAGTATTTT. Protein product: CASSRLGGATDTQYF.

This rearrangement joins TRBV28 to TRBJ1-4, with D possibly matching TRBD1 (5 bases). Trimming stripped 7 bases from V and 7 bases from J, with 7 bases between. This CDR3 contains 11 residues. Germline CDR1 and CDR2: MDHEN and SYDVKM. The DNA of the CDR3 is TGTGCCAGCAAGGGGCTTGAAAAACTGTTTTTT. Translation gives CASKGLEKLFF.

This clonotype was observed at least ten times. V and J are TRBV4-1 and TRBJ2-3; no reliable D call. Per the germline V gene, CDR1 is MGHRA and CDR2 is YSYEKL. Trimming removed 0 bases at V and 4 bases at J, with 5 bases between. The CDR3 contains 13 residues. CDR3 loop: CASSQDRPDTQYF. Here the CDR3 DNA reads TGCGCCAGCAGCCAAGATCGCCCAGATACGCAGTATTTT.

This clonotype appeared a few times. The CDR3 DNA is TGCGCCAGCAGCCAAGTAGGGGCACTGGACGAGCAGTACTTC. It is translated as CASSQVGALDEQYF. The chain links TRBV4-1 to TRBJ2-7; D is possibly TRBD1 (5 bases). Between the trimmed V and J ends, which lost 1 base and 5 bases, there was a span of 12 bases. Germline V gene sequence: CDR1 MGHRA, CDR2 YSYEKL. The CDR3 consists of 14 residues.

This chain links TRBV12-3 or TRBV12-4 with TRBJ1-3; D not certain. The CDR3 consists of 15 residues. Trimming shortened V by 7 bases and J by 0 bases, and 13 bases separated the two germline ends. The CDR3 protein is CASKGRVFSGNTIYF. CDR3 DNA: TGTGCCAGCAAGGGAAGGGTTTTCTCTGGAAACACCATATATTTT.

This clonotype was counted ten times or more. The chain links TRBV12-3 or TRBV12-4 to TRBJ2-5; D call uncertain. This CDR3 is built from 11 residues. Trimming took 2 bases from V and 6 from J, leaving 4 bases between them. The CDR3 region has the DNA TGTGCCAGCAGTTTAAGGCAGACCCAGTACTTC. Translation gives CASSLRQTQYF.

This clonotype was detected ten times or more. V is TRBV12-3 or TRBV12-4 and J is TRBJ2-7; D uncertain. This CDR3 is built from 12 residues. The V and J ends lost 1 base and 6 bases respectively, with 7 bases between them. The CDR3 DNA reads as TGTGCCAGCAGTTTAGGGATCGGCGAGCAGTACTTC. It specifies CASSLGIGEQYF.

V usage is TRBV20-1 and J usage is TRBJ1-4; TRBD1 matches at 9 bases. Germline CDR1 is DFQATT and CDR2 is SNEGSKA (reference sequence). V gave up 3 bases and J gave up 8 bases; unmatched junction bases: 7. This CDR3 is 14 amino acids long. CDR3 region: CSARAGTGIEKLFF. The CDR3 nucleotides read TGCAGTGCTAGGGCCGGGACAGGGATAGAAAAACTGTTTTTT.

This clonotype was recorded many times. This chain connects TRBV24-1 to TRBJ2-1; no clear D. The length of the CDR3 is 14 residues. The V and J ends lost 6 bases and 1 base respectively, with 9 bases between them. Germline assignment: CDR1 KGHDR and CDR2 SFDVKD. The CDR3 spells CATSQGGSYNEQFF. CDR3 bases: TGTGCCACCAGTCAAGGCGGATCCTACAATGAGCAGTTCTTC.

This clonotype was observed a handful of times. The chain employs TRBV7-9 and TRBJ2-5; tentative D call: TRBD2 (5 bases). Germline CDR1 and CDR2: SEHNR and FQNEAQ (reference sequence). Trimming took off 5 bases at V and 3 bases at J, with 16 bases between the two ends. This CDR3 has 15 amino acids. The CDR3 coding sequence is TGTGCCAGCAGCCTGGGTACTAGACGGGAAGAGACCCAGTACTTC. Protein: CASSLGTRREETQYF.

In its sample, this clonotype was seen a few times. The chain combines TRBV6-5 with TRBJ1-1, with D possibly matching TRBD1 (5 bases). CDR1 MNHEY and CDR2 SVGAGI come from the germline V gene. The length of the CDR3 is 15 residues. Trimming took off 2 bases at V and 0 bases at J, with 10 bases between the two ends. DNA of the CDR3: TGTGCCAGCAGTTACATCAGGGCGATGAACACTGAAGCTTTCTTT. It codes for CASSYIRAMNTEAFF.

This clonotype has just a few counts. The chain has TRBV18 and TRBJ2-1; a possible D gene is TRBD2 (6 bases). The CDR3 spans 15 residues. The V end lost 6 bases, the J end lost 8 bases, and 20 bases lay between the germline ends. CDR1 and CDR2 (germline): KGHSH, LQKENI. The CDR3 loop is CASSPYSGVGDEQFF. In DNA, the CDR3 is TGTGCCAGCTCCCCCTACTCGGGAGTCGGCGATGAGCAGTTCTTC.

The CDR3 DNA is TGCAGCGTTGACTTCGGACACTCGAACACCGGGGAGCTGTTTTTT. Protein: CSVDFGHSNTGELFF. The chain recombines TRBV29-1 with TRBJ2-2; possibly TRBD1 for D (5 bases). CDR3 length equals 15 residues. The germline CDR1 and CDR2 sequences are SQVTM and ANQGSEA. Trimming took off 3 bases at V and 0 bases at J, with 11 bases between the two ends.

The rearrangement links TRBV3-1 to TRBJ2-7; the D is unclear. The CDR3 consists of 13 residues. CDR1 is LGHDT, CDR2 YNNKEL, per germline (reference sequence). The ends were cut back, 0 bases at V and 5 bases at J, with 8 bases in the middle. The CDR3 region has the DNA TGTGCCAGCAGCCAAGATTACCAGAACGAGCAGTACTTC. Translating gives CASSQDYQNEQYF.

This clonotype has ten or more counts. J is TRBJ2-5 and V is TRBV12-3 or TRBV12-4; 10 bases line up with TRBD1. The CDR3 has 15 amino acids. Trimming at V came to 5 bases and at J to 1 base, leaving 4 bases not matched to a gene. The CDR3 nucleotides are TGTGCCAGCAGTACTCGGACAGGGGGCCAAGAGACCCAGTACTTC. It translates to CASSTRTGGQETQYF.

This clonotype was seen at least ten times. V and J are TRBV28 and TRBJ2-6, with TRBD2 as a possible D gene (6 bases). CDR3 length equals 16 residues. V dropped 1 base and J dropped 3 bases, with 10 bases sitting between them. Germline V gene lookup returns CDR1 MDHEN and CDR2 SYDVKM. DNA for the CDR3: TGTGCCAGCAGTTTATTATCGGGGGTTGGGGCCAACGTCCTGACTTTC. Protein sequence: CASSLLSGVGANVLTF. The entire variable domain, with the rest obtained from reference TRBV28 and TRBJ2-6, is as follows: DVKVTQSSRYLVKRTGEKVFLECVQDMDHENMFWYRQDPGLGLRLIYFSYDVKMKEKGDIPEGYSVSREKKERFSLILESASTNQTSMYLCASSLLSGVGANVLTFGAGSRLTVL.

There are many counts of this clonotype. The rearrangement links TRBV29-1 to TRBJ2-7; 8 nucleotides line up with TRBD1. After removal of 2 bases from V and 7 bases from J, the junction contained 4 bases not matched to a gene. Germline CDR1 is SQVTM and CDR2 is ANQGSEA. There are 12 residues in the CDR3. CDR3 residues: CSVEITGGEQYF. The CDR3 DNA sequence: TGCAGCGTTGAAATTACAGGGGGTGAGCAGTACTTC.

This clonotype was seen more than once but under ten times. This chain uses TRBV11-2 with TRBJ2-7; TRBD1 or TRBD2 may be the D gene (5 bases each). Germline loops: CDR1 SGHAT, CDR2 FQNNGV. The V gene lost 1 base and the J gene lost 3 bases, with 10 bases spanning the gap. This CDR3 region has 14 residues. CDR3 in DNA: TGTGCCAGCAGCTTAGGAGGGGCCCACTACGAGCAGTACTTC. It is translated as CASSLGGAHYEQYF.

The sample holds a few counts of this clonotype. This chain connects TRBV28 to TRBJ2-3, with 9 bases identical to TRBD2. Germline V gene data show CDR1 as MDHEN and CDR2 as SYDVKM. With V trimmed by 8 bases and J by 8 bases, 8 bases remained unmatched. The CDR3 is made up of 13 amino acids. As DNA, the CDR3 is TGTGCCAGCCTTGGGGCTAGCGGGGCTACGCAGTATTTT. As protein: CASLGASGATQYF.

This clonotype was counted many times. The V gene is TRBV5-6, the J gene TRBJ2-1, with 8 nucleotides matching TRBD2. The V and J ends lost 4 bases and 1 base, in that order; junction bases with no gene match: 10. Germline-derived CDR1 and CDR2 are SGHDT and YYEEEE. CDR3 size: 17 residues. For the CDR3, the DNA is TGTGCCAGCAGCATAAAGCCGGGACTAGGGTCCTACAATGAGCAGTTCTTC. It yields the protein CASSIKPGLGSYNEQFF. The variable domain in full, completed from reference TRBV5-6 and TRBJ2-1, reads DAGVTQSPTHLIKTRGQQVTLRCSPKSGHDTVSWYQQALGQGPQFIFQYYEEEERQRGNFPDRFSGHQFPNYSSELNVNALLLGDSALYLCASSIKPGLGSYNEQFFGPGTRLTVL.